This entry lists 9 T cell receptor beta chains sequenced from one sample in a study of prognosis after radiotherapy for stage I lung cancer. Genomic DNA yielded TCR beta CDR3, amplified by two-round multiplex PCR. Initially, in first-round PCR, primers specific to each TRBV and TRBJ gene were used. In TCRdb, the multiplex PCR reads were re-called with MiXCR into one record per CDR3 protein. The sample shows some 38,000 distinct CDR3 sequences, around a quarter of them seen only once. Sequencing was performed on PBMCs, taken before or after stereotactic body radiation therapy (not recorded which). The receptor source for this set is a donor aged 50 or older with non-small cell lung cancer.

Of note for this clonotype: Mismatch with germline at one junction end may stem from a read error. V is TRBV14 and J is TRBJ2-7; D might be TRBD1 (5 bases). The length of the CDR3 is 15 residues. Germline CDR1 reads SGHDN; CDR2 reads FVKESK. CDR3 residues: CASSQVAGNPGEKYF. In nucleotides, the CDR3 is TGTGCCAGCAGCCAAGTCGCAGGGAACCCCGGCGAGAAGTACTTC.

In its sample, this clonotype was seen many times. The genes are TRBV12-3 or TRBV12-4 and TRBJ1-1; no reliable D call. The ends were cut back, 3 bases at V and 1 base at J, with 9 bases in the middle. The CDR3 totals 14 residues. The DNA of the CDR3 is TGTGCCAGCAGTTTTAAGCAGAGGAACACTGAAGCTTTCTTT. Protein: CASSFKQRNTEAFF.

This clonotype was seen at least ten times. V gene TRBV28 combines with J gene TRBJ2-3, with 8 bases fitting TRBD2. The germline gives CDR1 MDHEN, CDR2 SYDVKM. This CDR3 spans 17 amino acids. Unmatched junction bases numbered 17, after V lost 6 bases and J lost 6 bases. For the CDR3, the DNA is TGTGCCAGCAGACCAGGCGTGACTAGCGTGATTACTGATACGCAGTATTTT. This codes for CASRPGVTSVITDTQYF.

Points on this clonotype: A read error is possible here, since a much larger clone lies one base away. The rearrangement joins TRBV11-3 to TRBJ1-1, with D tentatively TRBD1 (5 bases). The V and J ends lost 1 base and 6 bases respectively, with 12 bases between them. This CDR3 has 14 amino acids. CDR1 SGHNT and CDR2 YENEEA come from the germline V gene. This CDR3 is CASSLGGVGAEAFF. In DNA, the CDR3 is TGTGCCAGCAGCTTAGGGGGGGTAGGGGCTGAAGCTTTCTTT.

This clonotype appeared many times. This chain uses TRBV7-2 with TRBJ2-6; perhaps TRBD1 as D (6 bases). The CDR3 totals 18 residues. Germline loops: CDR1 SGHTA, CDR2 FQGNSA. The V and J ends lost 1 base and 1 base respectively, with 14 bases between them. CDR3 amino acids: CASSLVAGARSGANVLTF. CDR3 in DNA: TGTGCCAGCAGCTTAGTAGCAGGGGCTCGGTCTGGGGCCAACGTCCTGACTTTC.

Comments on this clonotype: This likely traces to a read error, being one base from a far larger clone. The V gene is TRBV7-9, the J gene TRBJ2-3, with TRBD2 matching 9 bases. The CDR3 runs 16 residues. Trimming removed 2 bases from V and 2 bases from J; junction bases left unmatched: 5. CDR1 SEHNR and CDR2 FQNEAQ come from the germline V gene (reference sequence). The CDR3 spells CASSLTPSGATDTQYF. The CDR3 coding sequence is TGTGCCAGCAGCTTAACGCCTAGCGGGGCCACAGATACGCAGTATTTT. The full variable domain, rest sourced from reference TRBV7-9 and TRBJ2-3, is DTGVSQNPRHKITKRGQNVTFRCDPISEHNRLYWYRQTLGQGPEFLTYFQNEAQLEKSRLLSDRFSAERPKGSFSTLEIQRTEQGDSAMYLCASSLTPSGATDTQYFGPGTRLTVL.

The genes are TRBV19 and TRBJ1-5; D is perhaps TRBD1 (6 bases). V was trimmed by 3 bases and J by 0 bases, leaving 12 bases between them. Germline V gene data show CDR1 as LNHDA and CDR2 as SQIVND (reference sequence). This CDR3 contains 16 residues. CDR3 protein: CASSIAQGHSNQPQHF. CDR3 in DNA: TGTGCCAGTAGTATTGCCCAGGGGCATAGCAATCAGCCCCAGCATTTT.

The chain links TRBV2 to TRBJ1-5; TRBD1 is a possible D gene (6 bases). This CDR3 contains 17 residues. Trimming took 3 bases from V and 9 from J, leaving 24 bases between them. The V gene's germline CDR1 is SNHLY and CDR2 FYNNEI. DNA of the CDR3: TGTGCCAGCAGTGATGGAGGGGGGCAGGGACCGCAATGGCCCCAGCATTTT. This sequence encodes CASSDGGGQGPQWPQHF.

This clonotype has at least ten counts. The chain uses TRBV9 and TRBJ2-5; tentative D call: TRBD1 (5 bases). The V gene lost 0 bases and the J gene lost 5 bases, with 32 bases spanning the gap. The CDR3 is made up of 21 amino acids. Germline CDR1 SGDLS, CDR2 YYNGEE. The CDR3 sequence is CASSVGIDQVGLVGYSETQYF. The CDR3 region has the DNA TGTGCCAGCAGCGTAGGCATAGATCAAGTGGGGCTAGTCGGATACTCTGAGACCCAGTACTTC.